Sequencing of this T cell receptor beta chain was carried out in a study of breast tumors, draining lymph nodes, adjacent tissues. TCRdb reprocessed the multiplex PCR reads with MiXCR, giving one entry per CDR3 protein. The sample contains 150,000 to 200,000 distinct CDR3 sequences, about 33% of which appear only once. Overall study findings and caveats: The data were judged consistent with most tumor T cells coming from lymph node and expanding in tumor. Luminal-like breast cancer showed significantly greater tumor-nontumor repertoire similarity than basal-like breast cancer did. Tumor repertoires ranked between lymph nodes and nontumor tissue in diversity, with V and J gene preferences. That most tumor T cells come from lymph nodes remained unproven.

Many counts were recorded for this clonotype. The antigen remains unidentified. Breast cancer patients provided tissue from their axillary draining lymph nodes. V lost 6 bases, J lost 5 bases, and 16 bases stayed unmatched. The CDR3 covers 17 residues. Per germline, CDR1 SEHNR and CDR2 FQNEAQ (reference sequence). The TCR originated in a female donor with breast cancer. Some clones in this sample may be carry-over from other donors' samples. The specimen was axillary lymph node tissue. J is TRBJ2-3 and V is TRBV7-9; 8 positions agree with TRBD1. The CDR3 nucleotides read TGTGCCAGCAGTAGCACCGACAGGGGCCGTACAATAGATACGCAGTATTTT. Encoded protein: CASSSTDRGRTIDTQYF.